This T cell receptor (beta chain) was retrieved from a study of OX40 agonist ivuxolimab in advanced cancers. Study observations and caveats: Low levels of normalized T-cell clonal expansion also appeared in some nonresponders. Which antigen the expanded peripheral T cells recognized is unknown. On average, CD8+ T cells had more expanded clones than CD4+.

CDR3 length: 14 amino acids. V was trimmed by 4 bases and J by 2 bases, leaving 12 bases between them. From germline, CDR1 is MNHNS and CDR2 SASEGT. The table came from immunoSEQ multiplex PCR; TCRdb's copy has only in-frame clones and leaves some out. Of more than 6,500 clones in the sample, around 75% were seen once. A word on this clone: The antigen remains unidentified.

This receptor was identified in an adult with an advanced solid tumor such as melanoma, head and neck, liver or kidney cancer. The chain links TRBV6-1 to TRBJ2-7; D may be TRBD1 (5 bases). The sample was CD4+ or CD8+ T cells sorted from blood, taken in a trial of the OX40 agonist ivuxolimab. CDR3 DNA: TGTGCCAGCAGTGGAAGACAGCACCCCTACGAGCAGTACTTC. This codes for CASSGRQHPYEQYF.